The rows below give T cell receptor beta chains drawn from one sample of a study of molecular identifiers for immune sequencing clone quantification. Using its own MiXCR run on the PCR reads, TCRdb lists one record per CDR3 protein. The table records 600,000 to 650,000 distinct CDR3 sequences, about 20% of them present only once. Sequencing was carried out using naive CD8+ T cells from blood, with Jurkat cell RNA spiked in. The source is a human donor in good health. Some libraries in this study had Jurkat cell RNA spiked in. CDR3s include the opening cysteine and the closing phenylalanine or tryptophan. A D gene is named only where the DNA matches it firmly. Expanded clones are given a class, and other clones once, few, many or no size at all.

D: .; size: .; V: TRBV6-5; J: TRBJ2-7; DNA: TGTGCCAGCACCTCAATGGGCGAGCAGTACTTC; CDR3: CASTSMGEQYF
D: .; size: .; V: TRBV27; J: TRBJ1-4; DNA: TGTGCCAGCAGCTGGACGGGACTTAATGAAAAACTGTTTTTT; CDR3: CASSWTGLNEKLFF
D: .; size: many; V: TRBV10-3; J: TRBJ2-7; DNA: TGTGCCATCAGCCCAGCGGAGAGCTCCTACGAGCAGTACTTC; CDR3: CAISPAESSYEQYF
D: TRBD2; size: few; V: TRBV3-1; J: TRBJ2-7; DNA: TGTGCCAGCAGCCATCGACTAGCGGCTACCTACGAGCAGTACTTC; CDR3: CASSHRLAATYEQYF
D: TRBD1; size: .; V: TRBV19; J: TRBJ1-2; DNA: TGTGCCAGTAGTACCGACAGGGATCATCGTGGATACTATGGCTACACCTTC; CDR3: CASSTDRDHRGYYGYTF
D: TRBD2; size: .; V: TRBV4-1; J: TRBJ2-5; DNA: TGCGCCAGCAGCCAGACTAGCGAGAAAGAGACCCAGTACTTC; CDR3: CASSQTSEKETQYF
D: TRBD1; size: .; V: TRBV12-3/TRBV12-4; J: TRBJ2-3; DNA: TGTGCCGGCAATTTGGGAAGGGCAGGGGGCTATGATACGCAGTATTTT; CDR3: CAGNLGRAGGYDTQYF
D: .; size: many; V: TRBV7-2; J: TRBJ2-5; DNA: TGTGCCAGCAGCCAACCTGCCTGGGGGGCGTTTGTAGAGACCCAGTACTTC; CDR3: CASSQPAWGAFVETQYF
D: .; size: many; V: TRBV29-1; J: TRBJ2-5; DNA: TGCAGCGTTGAAGATGGTCAGGATATGTCCCAGTACTTC; CDR3: CSVEDGQDMSQYF
D: .; size: many; V: TRBV20-1; J: TRBJ1-2; DNA: TGCAGTGCTAGGGGTCAGGGCGCCTATGGCTACACCTTC; CDR3: CSARGQGAYGYTF
D: .; size: many; V: TRBV4-1; J: TRBJ2-7; DNA: TGCGCCAGCAGCCAAGCCAGCGGTGACCCCTACGAGCAGTACTTC; CDR3: CASSQASGDPYEQYF
D: .; size: few; V: TRBV12-5; J: TRBJ1-3; DNA: TGTGCTAGTGGTTTCTCTGGAAACACCATATATTTT; CDR3: CASGFSGNTIYF
D: .; size: many; V: TRBV30; J: TRBJ2-3; DNA: TGTGCCTGGAGTGTAGTCTATGCAGATACGCAGTATTTT; CDR3: CAWSVVYADTQYF
D: .; size: many; V: TRBV20-1; J: TRBJ2-3; DNA: TGCAGTGCTAGAGATCCCGGGCGAGCGGCAGATACGCAGTATTTT; CDR3: CSARDPGRAADTQYF
D: .; size: .; V: TRBV27; J: TRBJ2-1; DNA: TGTGCCAGCAGTCCCCTGGCCACCTACAATGAGCAGTTCTTC; CDR3: CASSPLATYNEQFF
D: .; size: few; V: TRBV4-3; J: TRBJ2-7; DNA: TGCGCCAGCAGCCAGAACAGGGTTGAAAGGTACGAGCAGTACTTC; CDR3: CASSQNRVERYEQYF
D: .; size: many; V: TRBV4-2; J: TRBJ2-3; DNA: TGTGCCAGCAGCCAAGAGCTGGGCCGGGAAGTGGATACGCAGTATTTT; CDR3: CASSQELGREVDTQYF
D: .; size: .; V: TRBV14; J: TRBJ2-3; DNA: TGTGCCAGCAGCCCCCACCGGGACAAGCCACAGAGTACGCAGTATTTT; CDR3: CASSPHRDKPQSTQYF
D: .; size: many; V: TRBV20-1; J: TRBJ1-5; DNA: TGCAGTGCTAGAGAGTCAAGAAATAGCAATCAGCCCCAGCATTTT; CDR3: CSARESRNSNQPQHF
D: .; size: .; V: TRBV18; J: TRBJ2-7; DNA: TGTGCCAGCTCACGCCTAGGGGGGGCAGACTACGAGCAGTACTTC; CDR3: CASSRLGGADYEQYF
D: .; size: few; V: TRBV12-3/TRBV12-4; J: TRBJ2-1; DNA: TGTGCCACCGCGCGGTCCCTAGGGCCCAATGAGCAGTTCTTC; CDR3: CATARSLGPNEQFF